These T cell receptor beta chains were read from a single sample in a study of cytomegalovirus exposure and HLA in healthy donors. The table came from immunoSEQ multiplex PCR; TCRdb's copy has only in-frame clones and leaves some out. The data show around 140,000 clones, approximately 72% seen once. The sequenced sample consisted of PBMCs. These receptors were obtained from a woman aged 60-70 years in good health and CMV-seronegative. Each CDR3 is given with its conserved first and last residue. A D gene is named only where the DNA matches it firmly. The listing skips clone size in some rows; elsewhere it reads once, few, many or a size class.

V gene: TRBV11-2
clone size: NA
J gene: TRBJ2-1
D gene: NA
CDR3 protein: CASSLRRDSSYNEQFF
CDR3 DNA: TGTGCCAGCAGCTTAAGGCGGGACAGCTCCTACAATGAGCAGTTCTTC

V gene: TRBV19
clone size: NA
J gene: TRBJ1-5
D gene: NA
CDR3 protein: CASTGERNQPQHF
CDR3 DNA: TGTGCCAGTACGGGGGAGCGCAATCAGCCCCAGCATTTT

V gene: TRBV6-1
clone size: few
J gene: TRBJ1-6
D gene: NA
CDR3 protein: CASSASTRNSPLHF
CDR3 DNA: TGTGCCAGCAGTGCGTCGACTCGGAATTCACCCCTCCACTTT

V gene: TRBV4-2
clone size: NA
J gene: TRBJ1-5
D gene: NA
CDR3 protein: CASSQARGGNQPQHF
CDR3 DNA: TGTGCCAGCAGCCAAGCACGGGGTGGGAATCAGCCCCAGCATTTT

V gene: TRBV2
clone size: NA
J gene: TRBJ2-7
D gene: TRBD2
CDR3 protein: CATSLAGGPYEQYF
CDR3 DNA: TGTGCCACCTCATTAGCGGGGGGTCCCTACGAGCAGTACTTC

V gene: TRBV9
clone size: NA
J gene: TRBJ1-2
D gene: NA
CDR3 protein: CASSVGNRDYGYTF
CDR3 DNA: TGTGCCAGCAGCGTGGGGAACAGGGACTATGGCTACACCTTC

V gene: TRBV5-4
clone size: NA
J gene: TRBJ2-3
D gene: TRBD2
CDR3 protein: CASSPPASGITDTQYF
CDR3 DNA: TGTGCCAGCAGCCCTCCCGCTAGCGGGATCACAGATACGCAGTATTTT

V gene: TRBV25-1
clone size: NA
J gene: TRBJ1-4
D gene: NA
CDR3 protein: CASSVTGSREKLFF
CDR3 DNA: TGTGCCAGCAGTGTTACGGGAAGCAGAGAAAAACTGTTTTTT

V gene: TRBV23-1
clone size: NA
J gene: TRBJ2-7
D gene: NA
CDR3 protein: CASRRPWSGSF
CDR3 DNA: TGCGCCAGCAGACGACCGTGGAGTGGAAGCTTC

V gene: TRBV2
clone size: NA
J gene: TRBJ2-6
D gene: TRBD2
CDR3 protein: CASRSGLAGGGANVLTF
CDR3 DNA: TGTGCCAGCAGGTCGGGACTAGCGGGAGGGGGGGCCAACGTCCTGACTTTC

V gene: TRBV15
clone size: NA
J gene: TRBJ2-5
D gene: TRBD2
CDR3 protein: CATSLGLAGGQETQYF
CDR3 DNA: TGTGCCACCAGTCTGGGACTAGCGGGAGGGCAAGAGACCCAGTACTTC

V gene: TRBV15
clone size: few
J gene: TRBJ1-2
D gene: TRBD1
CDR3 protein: CATSRAGQGWGYTF
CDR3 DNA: TGTGCCACCAGCAGAGCGGGACAGGGGTGGGGCTACACCTTC

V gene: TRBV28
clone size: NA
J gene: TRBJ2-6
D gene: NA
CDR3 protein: CVTNSGANVLTF
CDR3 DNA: TGTGTTACTAACTCTGGGGCCAACGTCCTGACTTTC

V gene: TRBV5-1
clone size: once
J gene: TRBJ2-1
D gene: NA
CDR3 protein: CASSFRGYPGNEQFF
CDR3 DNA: TGCGCCAGCAGCTTCCGAGGCTATCCGGGCAATGAGCAGTTCTTC

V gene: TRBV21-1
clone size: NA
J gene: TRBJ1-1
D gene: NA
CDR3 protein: CASSKCPYTEAFF
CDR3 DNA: TGTGCCAGCAGCAAATGCCCCTATACTGAAGCTTTCTTT

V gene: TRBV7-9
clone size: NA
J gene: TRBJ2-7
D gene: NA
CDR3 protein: CSSSLEASGYKGQYF
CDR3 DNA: TGTTCCAGCAGCTTAGAGGCATCGGGGTATAAGGGGCAGTACTTC

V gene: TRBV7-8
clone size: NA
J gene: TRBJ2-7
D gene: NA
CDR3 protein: CASSPSHEQYF
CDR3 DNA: TGTGCCAGCAGCCCCTCCCACGAGCAGTACTTC

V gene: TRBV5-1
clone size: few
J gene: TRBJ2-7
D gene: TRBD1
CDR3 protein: CASSLSGTGVDEQYF
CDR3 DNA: TGCGCCAGCAGCTTGAGTGGGACAGGGGTCGACGAGCAGTACTTC

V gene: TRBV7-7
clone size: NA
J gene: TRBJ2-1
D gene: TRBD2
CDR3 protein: CASSSGLAGSGSEQFF
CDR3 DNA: TGTGCTAGCAGCAGTGGACTAGCGGGGTCGGGAAGTGAGCAGTTCTTC

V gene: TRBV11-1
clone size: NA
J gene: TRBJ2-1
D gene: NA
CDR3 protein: CASSLGSSGDLPYNEQFF
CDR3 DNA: TGTGCCAGCAGCCTAGGATCCTCGGGGGACCTACCCTACAATGAGCAGTTCTTC

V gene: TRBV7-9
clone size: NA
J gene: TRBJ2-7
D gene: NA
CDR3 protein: CASSVQGPEQYF
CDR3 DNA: TGTGCCAGCAGCGTTCAGGGTCCCGAGCAGTACTTC

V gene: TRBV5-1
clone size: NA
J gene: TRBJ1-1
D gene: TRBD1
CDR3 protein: CASSPRSGGYTEAFF
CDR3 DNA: TGCGCCAGCAGCCCCAGGTCAGGGGGGTACACTGAAGCTTTCTTT

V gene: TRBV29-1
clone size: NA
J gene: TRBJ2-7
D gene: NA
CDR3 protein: CSVVQGTYEQYF
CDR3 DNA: TGCAGCGTTGTTCAGGGGACCTACGAGCAGTACTTC

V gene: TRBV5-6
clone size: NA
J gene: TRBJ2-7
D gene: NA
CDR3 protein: CASSFVVSYEQYF
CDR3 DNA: TGTGCCAGCAGCTTCGTCGTATCCTACGAGCAGTACTTC

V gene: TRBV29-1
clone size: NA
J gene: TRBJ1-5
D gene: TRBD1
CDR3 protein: CSVLDRTNQPQHF
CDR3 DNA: TGCAGCGTCCTGGACAGGACCAATCAGCCCCAGCATTTT

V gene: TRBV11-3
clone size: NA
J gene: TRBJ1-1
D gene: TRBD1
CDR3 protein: CASSLGGPGGTEAFF
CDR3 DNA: TGTGCCAGCAGCTTAGGGGGGCCAGGGGGGACTGAAGCTTTCTTT

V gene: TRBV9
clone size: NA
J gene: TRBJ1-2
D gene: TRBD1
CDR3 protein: CASSVAPGGHYGYTF
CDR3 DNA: TGTGCCAGCAGCGTAGCTCCAGGGGGGCACTATGGCTACACCTTC

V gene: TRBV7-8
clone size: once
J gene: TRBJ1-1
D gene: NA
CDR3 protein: CASSLAIAQGPGGAFF
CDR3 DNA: TGTGCCAGCAGCTTAGCGATTGCACAGGGACCGGGGGGAGCTTTCTTT

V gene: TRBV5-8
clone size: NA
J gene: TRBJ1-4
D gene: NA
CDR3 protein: CASSLWESNEKLFF
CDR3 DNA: TGTGCCAGCAGCTTGTGGGAGTCTAATGAAAAACTGTTTTTT

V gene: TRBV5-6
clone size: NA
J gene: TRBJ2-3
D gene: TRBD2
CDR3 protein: CASSQGTRKGTDTQYF
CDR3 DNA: TGTGCCAGCAGCCAAGGGACTAGGAAGGGGACAGATACGCAGTATTTT

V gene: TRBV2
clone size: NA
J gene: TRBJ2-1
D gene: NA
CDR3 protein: CASSDQTQIGYNEQFF
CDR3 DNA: TGTGCCAGCAGTGACCAGACTCAAATTGGGTACAATGAGCAGTTCTTC

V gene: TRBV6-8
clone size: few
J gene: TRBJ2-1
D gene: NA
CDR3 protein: CASRQRRSSYNEQFF
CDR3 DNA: TGTGCCAGCAGACAACGACGGAGCTCCTACAATGAGCAGTTCTTC

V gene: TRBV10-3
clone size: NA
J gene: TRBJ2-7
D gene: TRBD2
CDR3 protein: CAISEGPAGAPYEQYF
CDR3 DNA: TGTGCCATCAGTGAGGGGCCAGCGGGGGCCCCCTACGAGCAGTACTTC